One sample yielded the 10 T cell receptor beta chains listed below, sequenced in a study of OX40 agonist ivuxolimab in advanced cancers. The method behind the library was the immunoSEQ multiplex PCR assay. TCRdb retrieved this table from immuneACCESS and kept in-frame rearrangements only. Not all clones are present; in checked studies, unresolved V genes account for under half, and no reason is known for the remainder. The sample table contains around 53,000 clones; only one count was recorded for roughly 84% of them. Together, the top ten hold more than 10% of the sample. Sequenced here: CD4+ or CD8+ T cells sorted from blood, sampled in a trial of the OX40 agonist ivuxolimab. The source of these receptors is an adult with an advanced solid tumor such as melanoma, head and neck, liver or kidney cancer.

This chain links TRBV2 with TRBJ1-3; D ambiguous. V was cut by 8 bases and J by 0 bases, with 11 bases left in between. The CDR3 consists of 14 residues. Germline assignment: CDR1 SNHLY and CDR2 FYNNEI. For the CDR3, the DNA is TGTGCCAGCGGGCGGGCTATCTCTGGAAACACCATATATTTT. Translated: CASGRAISGNTIYF.

The rearrangement links TRBV11-3 to TRBJ1-1; 7 bases are shared with TRBD1. CDR3 length equals 14 residues. V lost 5 bases and J lost 6; bases outside the gene matches: 9. Germline V CDR1 and CDR2: SGHNT, YENEEA. The CDR3: CASSPRQGAAEAFF. CDR3 in DNA: TGTGCCAGCAGCCCCCGACAGGGCGCGGCTGAAGCTTTCTTT.

The chain recombines TRBV9 with TRBJ2-7; the D gene is possibly TRBD1 (5 bases). Germline V gives CDR1 SGDLS, CDR2 YYNGEE. Trimming stripped 4 bases from V and 3 bases from J, with 14 bases between. This CDR3 has 14 residues. The DNA for the CDR3 is TGTGCCAGCAGCCCGAAAACGACAGTCTACGAGCAGTACTTC. Translation: CASSPKTTVYEQYF.

The CDR3 spells CASSRATEAFF. The CDR3 DNA reads as TGTGCCAGCAGCCGAGCGACTGAAGCTTTCTTT. J is TRBJ1-1 and V is TRBV4-2, with no clear D. Germline V CDR1 and CDR2: LGHNA, YNFKEQ. V dropped 4 bases and J dropped 5 bases, with 5 bases sitting between them. CDR3 length equals 11 residues.

The V and J genes are TRBV7-3 and TRBJ2-3, with 8 bases aligning to TRBD2. Germline V gene data show CDR1 as SGHTA and CDR2 as FQGTGA. The CDR3 contains 15 residues. V lost 4 bases, J lost 2 bases, and 5 bases stayed unmatched. This CDR3 is CASSSDGRDTDTQYF. The CDR3 region has the DNA TGTGCCAGCAGCTCGGACGGGAGGGACACAGATACGCAGTATTTT.

The chain joins TRBV6-5 to TRBJ1-2; no firm D call. The germline gives CDR1 MNHEY, CDR2 SVGAGI. V dropped 5 bases and J dropped 6 bases, with 16 bases sitting between them. The CDR3 length is 14 residues. CDR3 region: CASSESGVNHGYTF. CDR3 nucleotide sequence: TGTGCCAGCAGTGAATCGGGAGTCAACCATGGCTACACCTTC.

The chain has TRBV7-3 and TRBJ2-2; D is unclear. The CDR3 length is 14 residues. V lost 3 bases and J 1 base, leaving 6 bases between the germline ends. CDR1 SGHTA and CDR2 FQGTGA come from the germline V gene. The CDR3 nucleotides read TGTGCCAGCAGCTTGTACAGGAACACCGGGGAGCTGTTTTTT. The encoded protein is CASSLYRNTGELFF.

This clone has only one observation. The rearrangement uses TRBV7-9 and TRBJ2-7; possibly TRBD1 or TRBD2 for D (7 bases each). The CDR3 length is 17 residues. CDR1 and CDR2 (germline): SEHNR, FQNEAQ (reference sequence). The V end was cut by 5 bases, the J end by 2 bases, with 22 bases between. The CDR3: CASSPTGGRGWTYEQYF. The CDR3 DNA follows: TGTGCCAGCAGCCCAACGGGGGGCAGGGGGTGGACCTACGAGCAGTACTTC.

The chain couples TRBV5-1 to TRBJ2-1; 7 bases match TRBD2. The CDR3 is made up of 16 amino acids. J was trimmed by 5 bases and V by 4 bases; bases with no gene match: 12. The V gene's germline CDR1 is SGHRS and CDR2 YFSETQ. The CDR3, as DNA: TGCGCCAGCAGCCTGGGCCCCGCGGGAGACCACAATGAGCAGTTCTTC. This encodes CASSLGPAGDHNEQFF.

The J gene is TRBJ1-1, the V gene TRBV5-1; 9 bases map to TRBD1. This CDR3 spans 15 amino acids. Per germline, CDR1 SGHRS and CDR2 YFSETQ. V lost 4 bases and J lost 4; bases outside the gene matches: 8. The CDR3 reads CASSITGGAGTEAFF. As DNA, the CDR3 is TGCGCCAGCAGCATAACAGGGGGCGCGGGCACTGAAGCTTTCTTT.